Listed here is a single T cell receptor (beta chain). What it binds is not known. This specimen comes from a study of regulatory T cells in long-lasting Graves disease. Described time point: newly diagnosed GD, antithyroid drugs for less than 3 months. The TCR library was prepared using RNA isolated from PBMCs. CDR3-region Arm-PCR and iRepertoire HTBI primers produced the TCR beta libraries. Each CDR3 protein gets one entry after TCRdb re-called the multiplex PCR reads with MiXCR. This table has under 250,000 distinct CDR3 sequences, around 20% appearing once. Study outcomes and limitations: Persistent disease showed a preference for TRBV28, TRBJ1-2 and TRBJ2-5.

The germline V gene encodes CDR1 MNHNS and CDR2 SASEGT. The CDR3 extends over 14 amino acids. Trimming cost V 6 bases and J 4 bases; bases outside gene matches: 3. The receptor was isolated from a female donor with Graves disease. This chain uses TRBV6-1 with TRBJ2-2, with TRBD2 matching 9 bases. Sequenced material: peripheral blood mononuclear cells (PBMCs), taken at new diagnosis, from a patient treated with antithyroid drugs. CDR3 DNA sequence: TGTGCCAGCAGCGAGACTAGCGGCACCGGGGAGCTGTTTTTT. The encoded protein is CASSETSGTGELFF.